The 21 T cell receptor beta chains given below trace back to one sample, sequenced in a study of long-term antiretroviral therapy in people with HIV. Survey-level immunoSEQ v3.0 assays were run. Clones were read by immunoSEQ multiplex PCR, and TCRdb kept only the in-frame ones, dropping some. This sample yields roughly 39,000 clones, of which approximately 86% are seen a single time; around 3.9% belongs to the top ten. Here the sequenced sample was unsorted PBMCs, taken just before starting antiretroviral therapy. The receptors shown here come from a woman aged 18-35 years with HIV.

This rearrangement joins TRBV5-1 to TRBJ2-1, with 8 bases matching TRBD1. The ends lost 4 bases at V and 5 bases at J; junction bases unmatched: 14. This CDR3 is 17 amino acids long. The germline gives CDR1 SGHRS, CDR2 YFSETQ. As DNA, the CDR3 is TGCGCCAGCAGCCTTAGACTAGACAGGGGATTTAACAATGAGCAGTTCTTC. Translated, it gives CASSLRLDRGFNNEQFF.

The CDR3 loop is CASFSRQDVGEAFF. For the CDR3, the DNA is TGCGCCAGCTTTTCGAGACAGGATGTTGGTGAAGCTTTCTTT. The chain recombines TRBV4-1 with TRBJ1-1, with D possibly matching TRBD1 (6 bases). This CDR3 has 14 residues. Trimming removed 8 bases from V and 7 bases from J, with 20 bases in between. CDR1 and CDR2 from the germline V gene are MGHRA and YSYEKL.

Written as DNA, the CDR3 is TGTGCCAGCAGTGACGGACTAGCGGAGCAGTACTTC. Translating gives CASSDGLAEQYF. The chain links TRBV6-5 to TRBJ2-7, with 9 bases matching TRBD2. CDR1 and CDR2 (germline): MNHEY, SVGAGI. The CDR3 runs to 12 residues. The V segment lost 5 bases and the J segment 7 bases; nucleotides outside the gene matches: 3.

The V call is TRBV7-6, the J call TRBJ2-7, with unresolved D. CDR1 and CDR2 (germline): SGHVS, FNYEAQ. This CDR3 is 14 amino acids long. Trimming cost V 1 base and J 0 bases, with 7 bases left between them. In nucleotides, the CDR3 is TGTGCCAGCAGCTTAGAAAGCCGCTCCTACGAGCAGTACTTC. This sequence encodes CASSLESRSYEQYF.

The genes are TRBV7-9 and TRBJ2-7; 7 bases are a match to TRBD2. V dropped 4 bases and J dropped 7; count of bases not matched to a gene: 13. This CDR3 spans 15 amino acids. Germline V lookup: CDR1 SEHNR, CDR2 FQNEAQ (reference sequence). The CDR3 is CASSSSERLAVEQYF. The CDR3 DNA follows: TGTGCCAGCAGCTCCTCTGAAAGACTAGCCGTGGAGCAGTACTTC. Variable domain in full (rest from reference TRBV7-9 and TRBJ2-7): DTGVSQNPRHKITKRGQNVTFRCDPISEHNRLYWYRQTLGQGPEFLTYFQNEAQLEKSRLLSDRFSAERPKGSFSTLEIQRTEQGDSAMYLCASSSSERLAVEQYFGPGTRLTVT.

The rearrangement links TRBV27 to TRBJ2-7; D is undetermined. CDR1 is MNHEY and CDR2 is SMNVEV in the germline V gene (reference sequence). Trimming took 3 bases from V and 2 from J, leaving 14 bases between them. The CDR3 loop spans 15 amino acids. CDR3 protein: CASSFDGSHPYEQYF. CDR3 nucleotides: TGTGCCAGCAGTTTTGACGGGTCGCATCCCTACGAGCAGTACTTC.

This rearrangement joins TRBV27 to TRBJ2-1; D not resolved. The CDR3 length is 14 residues. Trimming took off 5 bases at V and 4 bases at J, with 12 bases between the two ends. Per germline, CDR1 MNHEY and CDR2 SMNVEV (reference sequence). CDR3 loop: CASSPSGRYNEQFF. The CDR3 DNA reads as TGTGCCAGCAGTCCCTCCGGTCGATACAATGAGCAGTTCTTC.

The J gene is TRBJ2-2, the V gene TRBV15; 8 bases match TRBD1. The J segment lost 7 bases and the V segment lost 4 bases, leaving 17 bases of the junction unmatched. This CDR3 spans 18 amino acids. Per germline, CDR1 LNHNV and CDR2 YYDKDF (reference sequence). The CDR3: CATSTGIVRTGLIGELFF. CDR3 DNA sequence: TGTGCCACCAGCACTGGAATAGTAAGGACAGGGTTAATCGGGGAGCTGTTTTTT.

The V gene is TRBV7-2, the J gene TRBJ2-5, with 9 positions matching TRBD2. J gave up 9 bases and V 5 bases, and 10 bases lay outside the gene matches. Germline values: CDR1 SGHTA, CDR2 FQGNSA. This CDR3 comprises 14 residues. CDR3 nucleotides: TGTGCCAGCAGCGGGCAGGGACTAGCTGGTTCCCAGTACTTC. Residues: CASSGQGLAGSQYF.

V gene TRBV4-3 combines with J gene TRBJ2-1; possibly TRBD1 for D (5 bases). The V and J ends lost 1 base and 6 bases respectively, with 13 bases between them. Germline V gene data show CDR1 as LGHNA and CDR2 as YSLEER. CDR3 length: 15 amino acids. CDR3 protein: CASSQVSGAPNEQFF. CDR3 bases: TGCGCCAGCAGCCAAGTAAGTGGGGCCCCCAATGAGCAGTTCTTC.

The genes are TRBV4-3 and TRBJ2-1; D unclear. V was shortened by 8 bases and J by 6 bases, with 20 bases between the two germline ends. The length of the CDR3 is 15 residues. Germline V gives CDR1 LGHNA, CDR2 YSLEER. The CDR3 DNA is TGCGCCAGCCGAACAACGGCGAATGGAGTCAATGAGCAGTTCTTC. Translated: CASRTTANGVNEQFF.

V is TRBV28 and J is TRBJ2-5; unclear D gene. This CDR3 contains 15 residues. V dropped 6 bases and J dropped 5 bases, with 19 bases sitting between them. Germline V lookup: CDR1 MDHEN, CDR2 SYDVKM. The CDR3 bases are TGTGCCAGCAGCCAGACCCGGTTGGGCAGGGAGACCCAGTACTTC. The encoded protein is CASSQTRLGRETQYF.

The chain carries TRBV28 and TRBJ2-7; D unclear. Trimming removed 5 bases from V and 4 bases from J, with 9 bases in between. This CDR3 has 12 residues. CDR1 MDHEN and CDR2 SYDVKM come from the germline V gene. The CDR3 sequence: CASSPSPYEQYF. The CDR3 DNA is TGTGCCAGCAGTCCCTCCCCTTACGAGCAGTACTTC.

V usage is TRBV4-1 and J usage is TRBJ1-4; 9 bases agree with TRBD1. There are 15 residues in the CDR3. Germline V gene sequence: CDR1 MGHRA, CDR2 YSYEKL. Trimming took 2 bases from V and 5 from J; bases not matched to a gene: 3. The CDR3 loop is CASSQTGTGNEKLFF. CDR3 bases: TGCGCCAGCAGCCAAACCGGGACAGGGAATGAAAAACTGTTTTTT.

In its sample, this clone was seen once. The V and J genes are TRBV13 and TRBJ2-7; D gene unclear. Trimming left V 5 bases short and J 1 base short, with 3 bases between. CDR3 length: 11 amino acids. Germline V gene lookup returns CDR1 PRHDT and CDR2 FYEKMQ (reference sequence). Here the CDR3 DNA reads TGTGCCAGCAGCCCTTCCTACGAGCAGTACTTC. It specifies CASSPSYEQYF.

On this clone itself: The junction and the germline gene differ at one end; a read error may be behind it. The rearrangement uses TRBV28 and TRBJ2-7; 12 bases fit TRBD2. Germline V gene data show CDR1 as MDHEN and CDR2 as SYDVKM. This CDR3 is 12 amino acids long. The CDR3 loop reads CLAGGPLPEQYF. The CDR3 coding sequence is TGCCTAGCGGGAGGGCCACTCCCCGAGCAGTACTTC.

V gene TRBV4-2 combines with J gene TRBJ1-3; D remains unclear. Germline values: CDR1 LGHNA, CDR2 YNFKEQ. There are 16 residues in the CDR3. V lost 0 bases and J lost 2, with 11 bases in between. CDR3 loop: CASSQDRGGPGNTIYF. The CDR3 nucleotides read TGTGCCAGCAGCCAAGACCGCGGTGGGCCTGGAAACACCATATATTTT.

V usage is TRBV5-1 and J usage is TRBJ2-3; a weak D match, TRBD2 (5 bases). Germline V CDR1 and CDR2: SGHRS, YFSETQ. The length of the CDR3 is 12 residues. V lost 10 bases and J 3 bases, leaving 12 bases between the germline ends. The CDR3 bases are TGCGCCTCGGGGTCTGGGACAGATACGCAGTATTTT. It codes for CASGSGTDTQYF.

The chain uses TRBV9 and TRBJ2-1; D is possibly TRBD2 (5 bases). Germline CDR1 SGDLS, CDR2 YYNGEE. Trimming stripped 0 bases from V and 3 bases from J, with 13 bases between. The CDR3 loop spans 16 amino acids. DNA of the CDR3: TGTGCCAGCAGCGTAGATATTCGGGGAAGCTACAATGAGCAGTTCTTC. It codes for CASSVDIRGSYNEQFF.

The chain uses TRBV6-6 and TRBJ1-1; no reliable D call. The V end was cut by 6 bases, the J end by 2 bases, with 16 bases between. The CDR3 consists of 15 residues. CDR1 and CDR2 (germline): MNHNY, SVGAGI (reference sequence). In nucleotides, the CDR3 is TGTGCCAGCAGCCCTAACAGTTACTCAAACACTGAAGCTTTCTTT. This gives the protein CASSPNSYSNTEAFF.

V and J are TRBV19 and TRBJ1-4, with D unclear. Germline lookup yields CDR1 LNHDA and CDR2 SQIVND (reference sequence). The CDR3 spans 13 residues. Trimming left V 9 bases short and J 0 bases short, with 8 bases between. CDR3: CASLTPTNEKLFF. In DNA form, the CDR3 reads TGTGCCAGCTTGACACCAACTAATGAAAAACTGTTTTTT. The variable domain in full, completed from reference TRBV19 and TRBJ1-4, reads DGGITQSPKYLFRKEGQNVTLSCEQNLNHDAMYWYRQDPGQGLRLIYYSQIVNDFQKGDIAEGYSVSREKKESFPLTVTSAQKNPTAFYLCASLTPTNEKLFFGSGTQLSVL.